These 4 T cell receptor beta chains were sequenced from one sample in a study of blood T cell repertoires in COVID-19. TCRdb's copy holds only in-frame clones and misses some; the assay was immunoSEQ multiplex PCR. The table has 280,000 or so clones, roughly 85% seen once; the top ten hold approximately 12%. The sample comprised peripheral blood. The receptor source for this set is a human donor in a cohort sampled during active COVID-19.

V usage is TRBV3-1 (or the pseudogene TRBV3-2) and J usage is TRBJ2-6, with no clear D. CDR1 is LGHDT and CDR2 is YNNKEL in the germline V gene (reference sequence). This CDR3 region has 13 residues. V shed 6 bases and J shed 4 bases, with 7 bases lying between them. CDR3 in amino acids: CASRQSGANVLTF. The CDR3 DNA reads TGTGCCAGCAGACAGTCAGGGGCCAACGTCCTGACTTTC.

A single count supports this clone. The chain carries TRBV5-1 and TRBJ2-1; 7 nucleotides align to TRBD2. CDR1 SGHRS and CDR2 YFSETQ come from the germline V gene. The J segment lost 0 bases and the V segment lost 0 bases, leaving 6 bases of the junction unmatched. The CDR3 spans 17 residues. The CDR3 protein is CASSLGDGGSSYNEQFF. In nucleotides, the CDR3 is TGCGCCAGCAGCTTGGGGGATGGCGGGAGCTCCTACAATGAGCAGTTCTTC.

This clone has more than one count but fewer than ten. The CDR3, as DNA: TGTGCCAGCAGCCAAAGGGGGGGGCAAAACTATGGCTACACCTTC. It translates to CASSQRGGQNYGYTF. The chain couples TRBV3-1 (or the pseudogene TRBV3-2) to TRBJ1-2, with D possibly being TRBD1 (6 bases). V lost 2 bases and J lost 2, with 12 bases in between. The CDR3 consists of 15 residues. Germline-derived CDR1 and CDR2 are LGHDT and YNNKEL (reference sequence).

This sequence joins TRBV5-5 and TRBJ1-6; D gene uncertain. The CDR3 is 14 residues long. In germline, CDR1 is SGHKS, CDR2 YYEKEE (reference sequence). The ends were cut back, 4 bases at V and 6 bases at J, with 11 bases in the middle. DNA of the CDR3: TGTGCCAGCAGCACTGCACGGGGTAATTCACCCCTCCACTTT. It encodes CASSTARGNSPLHF.